This T cell receptor beta chain was observed in a study of cytomegalovirus exposure and HLA in healthy donors (dated by TCRdb to about 2017). A note on the overall study: An earlier analysis of 550 to 700 of the donors reported more than 250 Gb of sequence data and some 120 million unique TCR beta sequences from approximately 180 million T cells. About 330 gigabases of sequencing data and around 85 million unique TCR sequences made up an early release that covered nearly 650 HLA-typed donors. Of the approximately 370 genotyped donors, less than 85% were placed in the genetic ancestry cluster associated with self-reported Caucasian donors. The aim of the study was to test whether cataloging public T cell receptors could identify signatures of past pathogen exposure. Using immunosequencing, the study profiled T cell repertoires from about 650 subjects and related those repertoires to cytomegalovirus serostatus. A separate validation cohort of roughly 130 different subjects was used in addition to the roughly 620-subject first cohort. High-throughput TCR immunosequencing, statistical association of individual TCRs with disease status, and machine learning were combined to predict cytomegalovirus infection status. To study patterns of TCR occurrence, a later analysis re-analyzed previously published TCR beta repertoires from 700 or so donors and added high-resolution HLA genotyping. Rather than using new phenotypic data, the later analysis identified candidate immune exposures from TCR beta sequences and from how often those sequences occurred across donors. In an earlier analysis of 550 to 700 of the donors, high-throughput TCR beta sequencing was used to judge whether each TCR beta V gene segment behaved as functional or pseudogenic. Donor age, sex, ethnicity and CMV serostatus were collected together with the repertoire data. A later genetic analysis took genome-wide SNP genotypes for about 55% of the 666 donors and used that subset as a discovery cohort. All discovery cohort repertoires had been generated using a single sequencing platform. HLA typing included class I and class II loci at four-digit resolution. Typing coverage differed by locus: A, B, C, DRB1 and DQB1 were typed in about 629-640 donors, DQA1 in 522, DPA1 in some 610, and DPB1 in 400 to 490. Four or five DR-DQ haplotypes were handled as single units for association and clustering because linkage in the cohort was strong. Among 300 to 450 genotyped donors of the cohort, an average of 235,054 unique TCR beta nucleotide sequences were sequenced per donor, roughly 18% of them non-productive. What the work shows at the level of the full study, not this receptor alone: HLA typing was unavailable for some donors at each locus, so association tests used only the typed subset. Roughly uniform sequencing depth across donors was assumed in presence/absence analyses, although this assumption may not hold. When HLA alleles, especially DR and DQ, strongly co-occurred, attributing TCR associations to individual alleles was difficult. In vitro tests confirmed that a few of the cytomegalovirus-associated TCR beta chains recognize cytomegalovirus antigens. According to a later analysis, parvovirus B19, influenza, CMV and Epstein-Barr virus appeared linked to several top co-occurrence clusters. Cytomegalovirus status was reported to be diagnosed by the classifier with high specificity and sensitivity in both the original and validation cohorts. According to the authors, the approach could potentially be generalized to other disease states and immunological phenotypes. A later genetic analysis reported fewer N-insertions in productive TCRs among donors in an Asian-associated ancestry cluster than the roughly 650-donor mean. In an earlier analysis of some 500 of the donors, most TCR beta V segments were observed in productive rearrangements about 90% or about 30% of the time, broadly matching IMGT annotations. Most CMV-associated TCR beta chains appeared to be HLA-restricted in a later analysis, and the HLA associations seemed to be driven largely by CMV exposure. A further reported finding was that TCR beta sequences accurately predicted the HLA-A and HLA-B alleles for most subjects in the first cohort. A cluster of highly shared sequence variants was judged likely to represent a technical artifact of the sequencing pipeline. Linkage disequilibrium might explain the correlated functional status among segregating V segments, but an unknown experimental factor could not be ruled out. A later analysis associated about 17,000 TCR beta sequences with specific HLA alleles at a false discovery rate of 0.05. Across donors, most TCR sequences were observed very rarely, whereas some public TCRs were present in many individuals. For the cohort, immune exposure information was limited to CMV serostatus. In a later analysis, HLA-associated TCR beta chains showed more clonal expansion and lower generation probabilities than non-associated chains that were equally common. A total of 164 TCR beta chains were listed by the study as associated with cytomegalovirus. In a later analysis, the rate of TCR association differed among HLA loci, with DRB1 alleles having the most associated TCRs and HLA-C alleles having the fewest. Because counts were too low, 15 to 20 rarely observed V segments, including chromosome 9 orphons, were left out of the earlier analysis of approximately 580 of the donors. Only TCR beta chains were sequenced in this cohort, and the absence of alpha or paired-chain data limited detectable features. V-gene and J-gene trimming of TCR beta chains was associated with a missense DCLRE1C variant in a later genetic analysis, and the association was replicated in an independent cohort.

The library was made by the immunoSEQ multiplex PCR assay. For the multiplex PCR, a mixture combining 60 forward primers for TCR Vbeta segments and 13 reverse primers for TCR Jbeta segments was used. A multiplex PCR assay on genomic DNA amplified the CDR3 region of rearranged TCR beta genes. The amplified TCR beta libraries were sequenced on the Illumina HiSeq System as 87-base-pair reads. From the authors' description of their analysis: A later analysis tallied 80 million to 95 million unique TCR beta chains across the 700 or so repertoires, and roughly 11 million of those chains were shared by two or more donors. Raw reads were error-corrected and collapsed into unique sequences by a nearest-neighbor algorithm in which closely related sequences were merged to remove PCR and sequencing errors. V, D and J gene segments were assigned by aligning CDR3 sequences to IMGT reference sequences. For a sequence to be retained, a match of at least six nucleotides was required to both a V gene segment and a J gene segment. A rearrangement counted as productive if the CDR3 had no stop codons and remained in frame with V and J, and every other rearrangement counted as non-productive. Following IMGT convention, CDR3 was defined as the stretch from the second conserved V-encoded cysteine to the conserved J-encoded phenylalanine. The earlier analysis of 500 to 650 of the donors excluded any sequence lacking an unambiguous match to a single V gene segment. In an earlier analysis of 587 of the donors, V segments were called functional above 56.7% productive rearrangements and were called segregating when the between-donor standard deviation exceeded 5%. A statistical classification framework was built to diagnose cytomegalovirus status from the catalog of TCR beta chain sequences. In a later analysis, TCR nucleotide sequences were compared against IMGT/GENE-DB human TR gene sequences so that V and J genes could be assigned. In a later analysis, CDR3 sequences and most-parsimonious VDJ recombination scenarios were assigned using the TCRdist pipeline. In a later analysis, each TCR beta chain was defined by its CDR3 amino acid sequence together with its V-gene family, and reads lacking a unique V-gene family were excluded. As a way to deal with suspected cross-contamination and a sequencing artifact, a later analysis dropped roughly 620 nucleotide sequences that were highly shared and had low generation probability. In a later analysis, a clonal expansion index was calculated for each public chain from normalized within-repertoire ranks of inferred template counts. In a later analysis, generation probabilities were computed using a VDJ recombination model fitted to out-of-frame rearrangements, and the results were checked against IGoR. In a later analysis, hypergeometric tests were used to score TCR-TCR, TCR-HLA and TCR-CMV co-occurrence, with a repertoire-size bias correction applied to TCR pairs. False discovery rates were estimated in a later analysis by permuting HLA or CMV assignments 20 times. A later analysis grouped co-occurring TCRs with DBSCAN, adding TCRdist sequence similarity when clustering within HLA-allele-positive subsets. Repertoires with fewer than 30,000 or more than 120,000 public chains, plus five repertoires with anomalous nucleotide sharing, were excluded from co-occurrence clustering. Sourced from immuneACCESS, this table was stored by TCRdb with only in-frame sequences that have V and J called. A share of the clones is absent; for the studies checked, an unresolved V gene accounts for under half, and the remainder has no known explanation. The V and J calls and clone size were taken over from that table, and D and trimming were inferred from the DNA. For this sample there are around 110,000 clones; about 79% appear just once. The top ten clonotypes cover 3.5% to 5% of the sample.

Of note for this clone: This receptor's antigen is unknown. Base quality data are lacking; no much larger clone is found one base away.

The cohort consisted of 650 to 700 healthy bone marrow donors. All cohort members were sampled while nominally healthy, although unrecorded immune exposures were likely present. The donor tested CMV seropositive, placing the donor among the roughly 270 seropositive members of the cohort. Every donor gave a peripheral blood sample, and the peripheral blood mononuclear cells from that sample were used for TCR beta sequencing. Genomic DNA was extracted from the blood cell samples with the Qiagen DNeasy Blood Extraction Kit. Material: PBMCs. The source is a man aged 30-40 years in good health and CMV-seropositive.

The DNA is as follows: TGCAGCGTCGTAATAAACCATATAGAGGACTATGGCTACACCTTC. Its translation is CSVVINHIEDYGYTF. The chain couples TRBV29-1 to TRBJ1-2, with no reliable assignment of the D segment. V and J lose 6 bases and 3 bases, and a span of 20 bases separates them. The cysteine opens and the phenylalanine closes a CDR3 of 15 amino acids. Only the CDR3 part of the read is kept: 45 bases, read in frame from the first base. CDR1 and CDR2 are drawn from the germline V gene: SQVTM, ANQGSEA.